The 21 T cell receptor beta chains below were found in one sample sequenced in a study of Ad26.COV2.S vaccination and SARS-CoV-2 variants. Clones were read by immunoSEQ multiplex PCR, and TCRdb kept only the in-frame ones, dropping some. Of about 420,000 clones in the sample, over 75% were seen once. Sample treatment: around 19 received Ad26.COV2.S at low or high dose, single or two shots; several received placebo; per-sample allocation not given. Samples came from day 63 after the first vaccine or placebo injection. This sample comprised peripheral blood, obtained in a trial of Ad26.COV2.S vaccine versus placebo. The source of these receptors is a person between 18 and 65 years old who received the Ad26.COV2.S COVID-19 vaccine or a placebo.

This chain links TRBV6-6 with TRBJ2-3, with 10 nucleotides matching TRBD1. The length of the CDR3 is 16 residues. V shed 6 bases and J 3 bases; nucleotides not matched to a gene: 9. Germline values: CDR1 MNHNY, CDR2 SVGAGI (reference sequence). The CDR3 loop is CASSETGGTGTDTQYF. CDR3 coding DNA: TGTGCCAGCAGCGAGACAGGGGGCACCGGGACAGATACGCAGTATTTT.

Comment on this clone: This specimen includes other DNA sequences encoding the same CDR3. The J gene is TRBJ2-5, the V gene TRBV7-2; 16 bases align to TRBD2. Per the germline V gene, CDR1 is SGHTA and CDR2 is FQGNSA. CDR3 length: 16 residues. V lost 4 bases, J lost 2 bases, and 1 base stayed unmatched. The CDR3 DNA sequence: TGTGCCAGCAGCTCGGGACTAGCGGGGGGGCAAGAGACCCAGTACTTC. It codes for CASSSGLAGGQETQYF. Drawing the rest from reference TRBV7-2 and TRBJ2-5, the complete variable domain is GAGVSQSPSNKVTEKGKDVELRCDPISGHTALYWYRQSLGQGLEFLIYFQGNSAPDKSGLPSDRFSAERTGGSVSTLTIQRTQQEDSAVYLCASSSGLAGGQETQYFGPGTRLLVL.

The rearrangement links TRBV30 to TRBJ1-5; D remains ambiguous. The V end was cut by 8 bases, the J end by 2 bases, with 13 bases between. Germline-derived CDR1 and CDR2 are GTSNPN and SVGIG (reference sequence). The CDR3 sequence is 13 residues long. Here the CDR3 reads CALGWGGNQPQHF. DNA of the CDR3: TGTGCCCTCGGTTGGGGTGGCAATCAGCCCCAGCATTTT. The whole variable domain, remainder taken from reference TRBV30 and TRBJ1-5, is SQTIHQWPATLVQPVGSPLSLECTVEGTSNPNLYWYRQAAGRGLQLLFYSVGIGQISSEVPQNLSASRPQDRQFILSSKKLLLSDSGFYLCALGWGGNQPQHFGDGTRLSIL.

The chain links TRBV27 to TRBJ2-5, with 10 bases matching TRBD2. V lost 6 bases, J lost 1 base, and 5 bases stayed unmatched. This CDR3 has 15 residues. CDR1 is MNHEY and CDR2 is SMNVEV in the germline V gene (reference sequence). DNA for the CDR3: TGTGCCAGCAGCTGGACTAGCGGCCTCCAAGAGACCCAGTACTTC. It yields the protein CASSWTSGLQETQYF.

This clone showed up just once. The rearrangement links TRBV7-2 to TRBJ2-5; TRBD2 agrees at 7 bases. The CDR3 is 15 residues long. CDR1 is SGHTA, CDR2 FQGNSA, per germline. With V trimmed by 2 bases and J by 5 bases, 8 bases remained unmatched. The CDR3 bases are TGTGCCAGCAGCTTACAAGCGGGGCGTGAGGAGACCCAGTACTTC. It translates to CASSLQAGREETQYF.

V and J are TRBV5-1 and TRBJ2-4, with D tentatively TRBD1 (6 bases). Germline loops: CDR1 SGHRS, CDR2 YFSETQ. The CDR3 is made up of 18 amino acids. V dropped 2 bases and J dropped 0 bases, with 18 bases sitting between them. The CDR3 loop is CASSFQQGAPLAKNIQYF. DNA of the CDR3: TGCGCCAGCAGCTTTCAACAGGGAGCCCCCTTAGCCAAAAACATTCAGTACTTC.

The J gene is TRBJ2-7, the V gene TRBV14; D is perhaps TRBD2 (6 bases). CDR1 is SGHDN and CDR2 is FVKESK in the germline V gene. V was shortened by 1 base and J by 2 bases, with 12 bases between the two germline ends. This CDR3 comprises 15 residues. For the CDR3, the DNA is TGTGCCAGCAGCCAAGGAGGAGGGGTCACCTACGAGCAGTACTTC. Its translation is CASSQGGGVTYEQYF. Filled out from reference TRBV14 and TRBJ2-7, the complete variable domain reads EAGVTQFPSHSVIEKGQTVTLRCDPISGHDNLYWYRRVMGKEIKFLLHFVKESKQDESGMPNNRFLAERTGGTYSTLKVQPAELEDSGVYFCASSQGGGVTYEQYFGPGTRLTVT.

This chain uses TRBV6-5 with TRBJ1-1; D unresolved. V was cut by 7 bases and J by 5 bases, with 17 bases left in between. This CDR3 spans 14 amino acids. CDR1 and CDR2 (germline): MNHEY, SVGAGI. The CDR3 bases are TGTGCCAGCAAAAAGGACCCACAAGGGACTGAAGCTTTCTTT. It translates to CASKKDPQGTEAFF.

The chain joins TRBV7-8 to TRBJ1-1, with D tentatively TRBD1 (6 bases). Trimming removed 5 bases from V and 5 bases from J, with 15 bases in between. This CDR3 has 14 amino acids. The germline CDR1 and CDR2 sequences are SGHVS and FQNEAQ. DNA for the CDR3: TGTGCCAGCAGCACAAGCGGGGGGGCGACTGAAGCTTTCTTT. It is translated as CASSTSGGATEAFF.

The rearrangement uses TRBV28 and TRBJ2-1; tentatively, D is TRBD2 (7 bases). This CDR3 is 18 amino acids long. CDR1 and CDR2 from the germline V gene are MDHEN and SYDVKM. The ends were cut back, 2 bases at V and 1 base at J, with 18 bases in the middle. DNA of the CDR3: TGTGCCAGCAGTTTAATTCCGGGGGGCTATGGATCCTACAATGAGCAGTTCTTC. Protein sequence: CASSLIPGGYGSYNEQFF.

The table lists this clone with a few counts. This CDR3 reads CASSLAGGPYEQYF. DNA of the CDR3: TGTGCCAGCAGTTTAGCGGGGGGGCCCTACGAGCAGTACTTC. This chain joins TRBV6-6 and TRBJ2-7, with 11 bases aligning to TRBD2. V was clipped by 4 bases and J by 2 bases; unmatched bases: 1. Germline lookup yields CDR1 MNHNY and CDR2 SVGAGI (reference sequence). This CDR3 has 14 amino acids.

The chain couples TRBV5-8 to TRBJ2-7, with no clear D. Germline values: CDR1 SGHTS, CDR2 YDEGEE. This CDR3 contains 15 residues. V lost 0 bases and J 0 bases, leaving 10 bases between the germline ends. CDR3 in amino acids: CASSLGGLYSYEQYF. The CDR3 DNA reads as TGTGCCAGCAGCTTGGGAGGCCTATACTCCTACGAGCAGTACTTC.

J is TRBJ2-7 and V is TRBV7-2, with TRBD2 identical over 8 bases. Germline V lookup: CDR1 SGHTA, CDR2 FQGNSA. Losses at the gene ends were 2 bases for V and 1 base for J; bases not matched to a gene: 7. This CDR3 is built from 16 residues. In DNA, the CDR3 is TGTGCCAGCAGCTTATGGCCTAGCGGGCCGTCCTACGAGCAGTACTTC. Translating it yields CASSLWPSGPSYEQYF.

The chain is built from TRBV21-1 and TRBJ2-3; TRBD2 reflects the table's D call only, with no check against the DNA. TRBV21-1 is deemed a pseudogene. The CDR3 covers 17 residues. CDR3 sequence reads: CASSKGLAGSGTDTQYF. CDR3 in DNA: TGTGCCAGCAGCAAAGGACTAGCGGGGTCAGGCACAGATACGCAGTATTTT.

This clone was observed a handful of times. The CDR3 protein is CASSPLGQTSSYEQYF. The CDR3 region has the DNA TGCGCCAGCAGCCCCCTAGGACAGACTTCCTCCTACGAGCAGTACTTC. This chain joins TRBV4-1 and TRBJ2-7, with a possible D match to TRBD1 (6 bases). This CDR3 spans 16 amino acids. V was shortened by 4 bases and J by 0 bases, with 16 bases between the two germline ends. CDR1 is MGHRA and CDR2 is YSYEKL in the germline V gene.

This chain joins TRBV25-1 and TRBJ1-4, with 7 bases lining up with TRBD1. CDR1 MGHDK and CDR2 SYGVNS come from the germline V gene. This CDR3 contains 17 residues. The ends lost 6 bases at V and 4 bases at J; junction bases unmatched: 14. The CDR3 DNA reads TGTGCCAGCAGGGGCTCCCTCGGGACAGAATATAATGAAAAACTGTTTTTT. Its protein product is CASRGSLGTEYNEKLFF.

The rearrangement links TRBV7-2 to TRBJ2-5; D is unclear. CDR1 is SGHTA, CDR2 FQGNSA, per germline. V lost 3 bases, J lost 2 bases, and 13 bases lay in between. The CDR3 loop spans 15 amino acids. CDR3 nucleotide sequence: TGTGCCAGCAGCTTTTACCCGGCGAGGCAAGAGACCCAGTACTTC. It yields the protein CASSFYPARQETQYF.

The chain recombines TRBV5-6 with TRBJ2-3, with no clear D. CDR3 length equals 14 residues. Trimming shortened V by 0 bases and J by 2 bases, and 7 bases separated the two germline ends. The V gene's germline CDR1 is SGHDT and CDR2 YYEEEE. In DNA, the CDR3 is TGTGCCAGCAGCTTGGTGGGGTCCACAGATACGCAGTATTTT. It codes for CASSLVGSTDTQYF.

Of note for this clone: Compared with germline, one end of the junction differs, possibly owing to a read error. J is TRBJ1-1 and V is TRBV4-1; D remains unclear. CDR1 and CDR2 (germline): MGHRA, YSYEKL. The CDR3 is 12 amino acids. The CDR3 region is CACSHGNTEAFF. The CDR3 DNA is TGCGCCTGCAGCCACGGGAACACTGAAGCTTTCTTT.

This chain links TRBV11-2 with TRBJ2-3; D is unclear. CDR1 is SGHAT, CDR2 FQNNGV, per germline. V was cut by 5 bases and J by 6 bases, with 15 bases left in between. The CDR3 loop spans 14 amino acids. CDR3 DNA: TGTGCCAGCAGCCCCCGGTCCTCTCCCGATACGCAGTATTTT. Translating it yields CASSPRSSPDTQYF.

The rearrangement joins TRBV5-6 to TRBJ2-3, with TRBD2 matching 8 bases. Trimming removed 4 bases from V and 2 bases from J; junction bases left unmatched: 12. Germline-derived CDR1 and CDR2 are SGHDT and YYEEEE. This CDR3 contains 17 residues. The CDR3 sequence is CASSHPRGGPYTDTQYF. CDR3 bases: TGTGCCAGCAGCCACCCGCGCGGGGGGCCCTACACAGATACGCAGTATTTT.